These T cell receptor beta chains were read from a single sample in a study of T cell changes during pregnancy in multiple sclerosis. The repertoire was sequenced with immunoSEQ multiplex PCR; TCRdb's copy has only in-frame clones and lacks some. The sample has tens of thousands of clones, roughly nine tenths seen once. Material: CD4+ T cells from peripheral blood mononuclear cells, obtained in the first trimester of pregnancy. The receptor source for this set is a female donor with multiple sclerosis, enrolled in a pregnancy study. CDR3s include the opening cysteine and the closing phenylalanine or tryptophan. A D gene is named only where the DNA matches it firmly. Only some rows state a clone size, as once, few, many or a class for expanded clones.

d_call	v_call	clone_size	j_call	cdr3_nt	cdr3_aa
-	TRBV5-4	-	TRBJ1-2	TGTGCCAGCAGCTTGCGGGGGGTCTCAGGGGCCTATGGCTACACCTTC	CASSLRGVSGAYGYTF
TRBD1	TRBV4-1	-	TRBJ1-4	TGCGCCAGCAGCGTAGGTGGGACAGGGAATGAAAAACTGTTTTTT	CASSVGGTGNEKLFF
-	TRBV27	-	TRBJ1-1	TGTGCCAGCAGTCTGTTGACAGAGATCATGAACACTGAAGCTTTCTTT	CASSLLTEIMNTEAFF
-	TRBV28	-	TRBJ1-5	TGTGCCAGCAGGCCCACAGGTTATAGCAATCAGCCCCAGCATTTT	CASRPTGYSNQPQHF
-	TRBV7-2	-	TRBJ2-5	TGTGCCTCATCACAGGCCCGACAAGAGACCCAGTACTTC	CASSQARQETQYF
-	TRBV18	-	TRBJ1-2	TGTGCCAGCTCACTACAACAGGATACCCATGGCTACACCTTC	CASSLQQDTHGYTF
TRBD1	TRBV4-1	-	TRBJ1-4	TGCGCCAGCAGCCAAGCACAGGGGGCAAGAGATGAAAAACTGTTTTTT	CASSQAQGARDEKLFF
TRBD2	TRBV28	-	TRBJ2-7	TGTGCCAGCACAGCGGGAGCAACCTACGAGCAGTACTTC	CASTAGATYEQYF
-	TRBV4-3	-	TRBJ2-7	TGCGCCAGCAGCCGTTCAGTGGGGCTCTACGAGCAGTACTTC	CASSRSVGLYEQYF
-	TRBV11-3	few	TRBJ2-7	TGTGCCAGCAGCTCCCGGGACAATTCCTACGAGCAGTACTTC	CASSSRDNSYEQYF
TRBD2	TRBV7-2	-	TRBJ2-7	TGTGCCAGCAGTCCCGGACTAGCGGGAGGTGTCTACGAGCAGTACTTC	CASSPGLAGGVYEQYF
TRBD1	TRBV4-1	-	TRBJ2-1	TGCGCCAGCAGCCCGTGGACAGGGATAAACAATGAGCAGTTCTTC	CASSPWTGINNEQFF
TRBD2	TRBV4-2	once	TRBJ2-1	TGTGCCAGCAGCCTGAGCGGGAGTTCCTACAATGAGCAGTTCTTC	CASSLSGSSYNEQFF
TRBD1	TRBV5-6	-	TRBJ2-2	TGTGCCAGCAGCATTGGGACAGGGGGGCGCACCGGGGAGCTGTTTTTT	CASSIGTGGRTGELFF
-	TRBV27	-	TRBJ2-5	TGTGCCAGCAGCCTCTGGGGGCGACAAGAGACCCAGTACTTC	CASSLWGRQETQYF
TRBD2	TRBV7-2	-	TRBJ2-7	TGTGCCAGCAGCTTAGAAGCTAGCGGGTCCTACGAGCAGTACTTC	CASSLEASGSYEQYF
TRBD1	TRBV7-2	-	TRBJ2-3	TGTGCCAGCAGACCAAACAGGGGGATATTTACAGATACGCAGTATTTT	CASRPNRGIFTDTQYF
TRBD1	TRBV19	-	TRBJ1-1	TGTGCCAGTAGTACGGACAGGGACACTGAAGCTTTCTTT	CASSTDRDTEAFF
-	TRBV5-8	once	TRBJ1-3	TGTGCCAGCAGCGACGCCGGGACACTGGGAAACACCATATATTTT	CASSDAGTLGNTIYF
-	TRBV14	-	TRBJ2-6	TGTGCCAGCAGTCTTCCAGGGTCTGGGGCCAACGTCCTGACTTTC	CASSLPGSGANVLTF
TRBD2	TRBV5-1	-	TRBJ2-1	TGCGCCAGCAGCTATGACGGGGGGAATGAGCAGTTCTTC	CASSYDGGNEQFF
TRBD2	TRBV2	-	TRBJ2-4	TGTGCCAGCAGAAAAACCGGGACTAGCGGGAGAAGGGACATTCAGTACTTC	CASRKTGTSGRRDIQYF
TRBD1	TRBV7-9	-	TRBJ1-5	TGTGCCAGCAGCTCAGGGGGACAGGATAGCAATCAGCCCCAGCATTTT	CASSSGGQDSNQPQHF
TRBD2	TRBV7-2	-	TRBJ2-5	TGTGCCAGCAGAGGACTAGCGGGATACCAAGAGACCCAGTACTTC	CASRGLAGYQETQYF
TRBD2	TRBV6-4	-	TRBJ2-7	TGTGCCAGCAGTGCCAAGGCGGGGGACGAGCAGTACTTC	CASSAKAGDEQYF
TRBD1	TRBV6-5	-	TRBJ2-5	TGTGCCAGCACCGACAGGGTTGAGACCCAGTACTTC	CASTDRVETQYF
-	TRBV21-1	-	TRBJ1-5	TGTGCCAGCAGCAAATGGGAGGGCCCCGGCGAAAATCAGCCCCAGCATTTT	CASSKWEGPGENQPQHF
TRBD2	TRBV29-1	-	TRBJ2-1	TGCAGCGTTGAAAAGGGACTAGCGGGAAACTATGAGCAGTTCTTC	CSVEKGLAGNYEQFF
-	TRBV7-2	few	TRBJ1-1	TGTGCCAGCAGCTTCCAAGAGACAGGCACTGAAGCTTTCTTT	CASSFQETGTEAFF
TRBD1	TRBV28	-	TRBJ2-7	TGTGCCAGCAGTCCGCCTGTTGGGACAGCCCTCTTCTCTTTACGCGAGCAGTACTTC	CASSPPVGTALFSLREQYF
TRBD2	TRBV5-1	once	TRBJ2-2	TGCGCCAGCAGCTTGGCCAGACTAGCGGGAGAAGTTAGGACCGGGGAGCTGTTTTTT	CASSLARLAGEVRTGELFF
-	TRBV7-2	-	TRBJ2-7	TGTGCCAGCAGCTTAGAGGGAGGCCCTAGCTACGAGCAGTACTTC	CASSLEGGPSYEQYF
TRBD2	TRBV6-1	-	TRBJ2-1	TGTGCCAGCAGTGAAGAGCCTAGCGGGGCTTACAATGAGCAGTTCTTC	CASSEEPSGAYNEQFF
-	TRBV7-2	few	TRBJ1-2	TGTGCCAGCAGGAAATTAACGGACAGCGTCTATGGCTACACCTTC	CASRKLTDSVYGYTF
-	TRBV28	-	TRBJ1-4	TGTGCCAGCAGTATGGGGGGGAGAGGTGAAAAACTGTTTTTT	CASSMGGRGEKLFF
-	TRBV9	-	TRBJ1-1	TGTGCCAGCAGCGTAGCGGTCAACACTGAAGCTTTCTTT	CASSVAVNTEAFF
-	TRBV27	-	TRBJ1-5	TGTGCCAGCAGTTTAAACAGGGCCAATCAGCCCCAGCATTTT	CASSLNRANQPQHF
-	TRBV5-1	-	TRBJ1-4	TGCGCCAGCAGCTTTGGGCCCGGGGTAGAAAAACTGTTTTTT	CASSFGPGVEKLFF
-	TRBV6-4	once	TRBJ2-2	TGTGCCAGCAGTGTAGACGGGGGGAACACCGGGGAGCTGTTTTTT	CASSVDGGNTGELFF
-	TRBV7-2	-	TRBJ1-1	TGTGCCAGCAGCTTAGATCCACGGGACACTGAAGCTTTCTTT	CASSLDPRDTEAFF
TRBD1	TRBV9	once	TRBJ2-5	TGTGCCAGCAGCCCTGGACAGGACTGGCACCAAGAGACCCAGTACTTC	CASSPGQDWHQETQYF